The 25 T cell receptor beta chains presented below share a single source sample, sequenced in a study of T cell changes during pregnancy in multiple sclerosis. Measured with immunoSEQ multiplex PCR; TCRdb has only the in-frame clones, and not every one. This table has about 40,000 clones, 90% to 95% appearing once. The input for sequencing was peripheral blood, taken before pregnancy. The source is a female donor with multiple sclerosis, enrolled in a pregnancy study.

This clone is a singleton in its sample. The J gene is TRBJ1-2, the V gene TRBV28; 11 nucleotides match TRBD1. CDR3 length: 16 residues. V lost 2 bases and J lost 8; bases outside the gene matches: 10. The germline V gene has CDR1 MDHEN and CDR2 SYDVKM. In DNA form, the CDR3 reads TGTGCCAGCAGTTTAGGGCCGGGACAGGGGGAAAACGGCTACACCTTC. Translation: CASSLGPGQGENGYTF.

This chain links TRBV19 with TRBJ1-5; a possible D gene is TRBD1 (5 bases). CDR3 length: 15 residues. Deletions cut 4 bases from V and 2 bases from J, with 12 bases between. Germline V lookup: CDR1 LNHDA, CDR2 SQIVND (reference sequence). The CDR3 DNA sequence: TGTGCCAGTAGTAGGGGGGAGTGGGGCAATCAGCCCCAGCATTTT. The encoded protein is CASSRGEWGNQPQHF.

DNA of the CDR3: TGTGCCAGCAGCCCAACTAGCGTAGGAGAGACCCAGTACTTC. Its protein is CASSPTSVGETQYF. This chain links TRBV7-2 with TRBJ2-5; 7 nucleotides agree with TRBD2. CDR1 and CDR2 from the germline V gene are SGHTA and FQGNSA. The CDR3 covers 14 residues. J was trimmed by 4 bases and V by 5 bases; bases with no gene match: 7.

The gene calls are TRBV9 and TRBJ2-3, with TRBD2 matching over 9 bases. CDR3 size: 15 residues. The germline gives CDR1 SGDLS, CDR2 YYNGEE. V gave up 3 bases and J gave up 1 base; unmatched junction bases: 3. This CDR3 is CASSARTSGTDTQYF. DNA for the CDR3: TGTGCCAGCAGCGCGAGGACTAGCGGCACAGATACGCAGTATTTT.

The V and J genes are TRBV2 and TRBJ2-7, with D perhaps TRBD2 (6 bases). Per germline, CDR1 SNHLY and CDR2 FYNNEI. This CDR3 is built from 13 residues. Trimming left V 8 bases short and J 1 base short, with 12 bases between. The CDR3 DNA is TGTGCCAGCCGCGGGACGGTATCCTACGAGCAGTACTTC. This encodes CASRGTVSYEQYF.

The CDR3, as DNA: TGTGCCAGCAGTTTATGGGGGGACGTTACTAGCACAGATACGCAGTATTTT. This codes for CASSLWGDVTSTDTQYF. The V gene is TRBV27, the J gene TRBJ2-3; D possibly corresponds to TRBD2 (6 bases). Trimming removed 1 base from V and 0 bases from J, with 14 bases in between. The CDR3 runs 17 residues. Germline CDR1 is MNHEY and CDR2 is SMNVEV (reference sequence).

This clone appeared a single time. The V call is TRBV5-1, the J call TRBJ1-3; no clear D gene. Germline CDR1 and CDR2: SGHRS and YFSETQ. The CDR3 contains 17 residues. Deletions cut 0 bases from V and 0 bases from J, with 13 bases between. CDR3 DNA sequence: TGCGCCAGCAGCTTGGCGGATCAGGCTAACTCTGGAAACACCATATATTTT. Its translation is CASSLADQANSGNTIYF.

This chain joins TRBV19 and TRBJ1-3; D not certain. Trimming cost V 3 bases and J 0 bases, with 12 bases left between them. Germline lookup yields CDR1 LNHDA and CDR2 SQIVND (reference sequence). This CDR3 has 16 amino acids. The CDR3: CASSISAESSGNTIYF. The DNA for the CDR3 is TGTGCCAGTAGTATCTCCGCGGAGAGCTCTGGAAACACCATATATTTT.

J is TRBJ2-7 and V is TRBV7-9, with 9 nucleotides matching TRBD1. The CDR3 length is 16 residues. Per the germline V gene, CDR1 is SEHNR and CDR2 is FQNEAQ (reference sequence). V lost 5 bases to trimming and J lost 3 bases; unmatched junction nucleotides: 11. Written as DNA, the CDR3 is TGTGCCAGCAGCCATTATGGGACAGGGAGGGTCTACGAGCAGTACTTC. Residues: CASSHYGTGRVYEQYF.

The rearrangement joins TRBV6-5 to TRBJ1-1, with unresolved D. The V gene lost 0 bases and the J gene lost 7 bases, with 9 bases spanning the gap. Germline loops: CDR1 MNHEY, CDR2 SVGAGI. The CDR3 runs to 13 residues. The CDR3 sequence: CASSYSVGLEAFF. DNA of the CDR3: TGTGCCAGCAGTTACTCGGTGGGCCTTGAAGCTTTCTTT.

This sequence joins TRBV6-1 and TRBJ2-7; perhaps TRBD2 as D (6 bases). The germline V and J ends were trimmed by 4 bases and 1 base, with 11 bases remaining between them. From germline, CDR1 is MNHNS and CDR2 SASEGT. The CDR3 is 14 amino acids. Written as DNA, the CDR3 is TGTGCCAGCAGTGGCGGGACTGGATCCTACGAGCAGTACTTC. Protein sequence: CASSGGTGSYEQYF.

This chain joins TRBV11-3 and TRBJ2-7; 9 bases are a match to TRBD1. Germline V CDR1 and CDR2: SGHNT, YENEEA. V lost 5 bases to trimming and J lost 5 bases; unmatched junction nucleotides: 10. CDR3 length: 15 residues. The CDR3 DNA is TGTGCCAGCAGCCTCAGGACAGGGGCTAGCCACGAGCAGTACTTC. It is translated as CASSLRTGASHEQYF.

With respect to this clone: A read error may account for a junction end that differs from germline. The gene calls are TRBV6-1 and TRBJ1-2; TRBD1 might be the D (5 bases). The CDR3 length is 15 residues. Germline CDR1 reads MNHNS; CDR2 reads SASEGT. CDR3 protein: CASHQEGRSNYSYTF. The CDR3 region has the DNA TGTGCCAGCCACCAGGAGGGACGTTCTAACTATAGCTACACCTTC.

This clone came up a few times. V gene TRBV6-5 combines with J gene TRBJ1-1; 9 nucleotides line up with TRBD1. The junction had 5 bases not matched to a gene; V was cut back by 4 bases and J by 5 bases. The CDR3 is 14 amino acids. Germline V gene lookup returns CDR1 MNHEY and CDR2 SVGAGI. This chain's CDR3 is CASSSGTGRTEAFF. DNA of the CDR3: TGTGCCAGCAGTTCTGGGACAGGGAGGACTGAAGCTTTCTTT.

The genes are TRBV28 and TRBJ2-7; D is ambiguous. CDR3 length: 16 residues. V was trimmed by 6 bases and J by 0 bases, leaving 18 bases between them. The germline V gene encodes CDR1 MDHEN and CDR2 SYDVKM. The CDR3 coding sequence is TGTGCCAGCAGGTTGATCGGTGAGACTCGCTCCTACGAGCAGTACTTC. Its translation is CASRLIGETRSYEQYF.

The rearrangement joins TRBV5-1 to TRBJ2-5, with D possibly being TRBD1 (7 bases). The V gene lost 0 bases and the J gene lost 3 bases, with 9 bases spanning the gap. This CDR3 has 14 amino acids. Per the germline V gene, CDR1 is SGHRS and CDR2 is YFSETQ. The CDR3 DNA sequence: TGCGCCAGCAGCTTGGGCAGGGGGGAAGAGACCCAGTACTTC. It translates to CASSLGRGEETQYF.

The chain joins TRBV6-1 to TRBJ1-2; D uncertain. V was cut by 3 bases and J by 4 bases, with 6 bases left in between. Germline V gene lookup returns CDR1 MNHNS and CDR2 SASEGT. CDR3 length equals 12 residues. CDR3: CASSEGSYGYTF. DNA of the CDR3: TGTGCCAGCAGTGAGGGGAGCTATGGCTACACCTTC.

The V and J genes are TRBV29-1 and TRBJ1-2, with TRBD1 as a possible D gene (5 bases). V dropped 3 bases and J dropped 4 bases, with 12 bases sitting between them. The CDR3 consists of 13 residues. The germline V gene encodes CDR1 SQVTM and CDR2 ANQGSEA. CDR3 DNA: TGCAGCGTTGACAACAGGATGGGCTATGGCTACACCTTC. It codes for CSVDNRMGYGYTF.

The genes are TRBV5-1 and TRBJ1-2; 12 bases agree with TRBD1. The CDR3 length is 15 residues. The junction had 2 bases not matched to a gene; V was cut back by 3 bases and J by 2 bases. Per the germline V gene, CDR1 is SGHRS and CDR2 is YFSETQ. The CDR3 DNA reads TGCGCCAGCAGCTATGGGACAGGGGGCAACTATGGCTACACCTTC. This encodes CASSYGTGGNYGYTF.

The rearrangement joins TRBV2 to TRBJ2-7; 7 nucleotides match TRBD2. Trimming took 6 bases from V and 1 from J; bases not matched to a gene: 6. The CDR3 runs 14 residues. Germline CDR1 is SNHLY and CDR2 is FYNNEI. The CDR3 loop reads CASRGLVASYEQYF. In nucleotides, the CDR3 is TGTGCCAGCAGAGGACTAGTGGCGTCCTACGAGCAGTACTTC.

The chain recombines TRBV6-1 with TRBJ1-1; tentative D call: TRBD1 (6 bases). Germline lookup yields CDR1 MNHNS and CDR2 SASEGT. V lost 5 bases to trimming and J lost 5 bases, with 9 bases between them. The CDR3 covers 12 residues. The CDR3 DNA sequence: TGTGCCAGCAGTAACAGGGCTACTGAAGCTTTCTTT. Its translation is CASSNRATEAFF.

This chain joins TRBV7-2 and TRBJ1-5; D uncertain. Germline lookup yields CDR1 SGHTA and CDR2 FQGNSA. Trimming removed 1 base from V and 6 bases from J, with 19 bases in between. This CDR3 has 17 amino acids. The chain's CDR3 is CASSLGVGLTAGQPQHF. CDR3 nucleotides: TGTGCCAGCAGCTTAGGAGTCGGCCTCACCGCGGGTCAGCCCCAGCATTTT.

This rearrangement joins TRBV6-4 to TRBJ2-3; 7 bases are a match to TRBD2. The CDR3 has 16 residues. With V trimmed by 0 bases and J by 4 bases, 7 bases remained unmatched. CDR1 and CDR2 (germline): MRHNA, SNTAGT. CDR3 loop: CASSDSLGGGPDTQYF. The CDR3, as DNA: TGTGCCAGCAGTGACTCGCTCGGGGGAGGGCCAGATACGCAGTATTTT.

The chain recombines TRBV6-5 with TRBJ2-5, with D tentatively TRBD1 (5 bases). CDR3 size: 14 residues. Germline V gene sequence: CDR1 MNHEY, CDR2 SVGAGI. V was trimmed by 4 bases and J by 3 bases, leaving 12 bases between them. For the CDR3, the DNA is TGTGCCAGCAGTTTATGGGGCGAGGAAGAGACCCAGTACTTC. It translates to CASSLWGEEETQYF.

The CDR3 sequence: CASKAYNRGNEQFF. The CDR3 DNA sequence: TGTGCCAGCAAGGCCTACAATCGGGGCAATGAGCAGTTCTTC. This chain connects TRBV7-3 to TRBJ2-1, with D possibly matching TRBD2 (5 bases). The CDR3 extends over 14 amino acids. CDR1 is SGHTA, CDR2 FQGTGA, per germline. V was pared by 7 bases and J by 6 bases, with 16 bases between.